This is a list of T cell receptor beta chains from one sample in a study of shared clonotypes between healthy human individuals. Using immunoSEQ multiplex PCR, the repertoire was profiled, and TCRdb retains in-frame clones only, with some absent. The sample includes about 1 million clones, about 76% of them seen just once. What was sequenced was memory CD4+ T cells sorted from blood. All receptors come from a man aged 18 to 30 in good health. Both conserved end residues are part of each CDR3. The D gene is left open where the match is weak. The listing skips clone size in some rows; elsewhere it reads once, few, many or a size class.

>TRBD2|TRBV6-4|TRBJ2-5|NA
TGTGCCAGCGCCGGGACTAGCCCCTCAACCCAGTACTTC
CASAGTSPSTQYF
>TRBD2|TRBV5-1|TRBJ2-1|NA
TGCGCCAGCAGCACTAGTGGCGGGGGCTACAATGAGCAGTTCTTC
CASSTSGGGYNEQFF
>TRBD2|TRBV2|TRBJ2-1|NA
TGTGCCAGCAGATTAGCGGGGGGGCCACGGAATGAGCAGTTCTTC
CASRLAGGPRNEQFF
>NA|TRBV2|TRBJ2-2|NA
TGTGCCAGCAGTCCAAGGAAGGCCGGGGAGCTGTTTTTT
CASSPRKAGELFF
>TRBD2|TRBV4-1|TRBJ2-4|NA
TGCGCCAGCAGCCCCGAGTGGGGGGGTTTAAACATTCAGTACTTC
CASSPEWGGLNIQYF
>NA|TRBV18|TRBJ1-6|NA
TGTGCCAGCTCATCCATCACTACAGGGTCCGGTTCACCCCTCCACTTT
CASSSITTGSGSPLHF
>NA|TRBV19|TRBJ1-2|NA
TGTGCCAGTACCCCCGGACAGAGGAACTATGGCTACACCTTC
CASTPGQRNYGYTF
>NA|TRBV2|TRBJ2-6|few
TGTGCCAGCAGTGAAGGGAGACGCCCCTCTGGGGCCAACGTCCTGACTTTC
CASSEGRRPSGANVLTF
>TRBD1|TRBV10-2|TRBJ1-5|many
TGCGCCAGCAGTGAGAGGCCGGGACAGGGGAATCAGCCCCAGCATTTT
CASSERPGQGNQPQHF
>NA|TRBV5-6|TRBJ2-7|once
TGTGCCAGCAGCTTTAGCGGTCGCTCCTACGAGCAGTACTTC
CASSFSGRSYEQYF
>NA|TRBV28|TRBJ1-2|once
TGTGCCATCTTAAACAGTAATTCTAACTATGGCTACACCTTC
CAILNSNSNYGYTF
>TRBD2|TRBV9|TRBJ2-2|NA
TGTGCCAGCAGCGTAGGCGTAGCGGGAGCCGGGGAGCTGTTTTTT
CASSVGVAGAGELFF
>TRBD2|TRBV30|TRBJ2-1|NA
TGTGCCTGGAGTGTACGGGATAGCGGGGCCTACAATGAGCAGTTCTTC
CAWSVRDSGAYNEQFF
>NA|TRBV5-1|TRBJ1-5|few
TGCGCCAGCAGTTCCAGGGCGGGCGATCAGCCCCAGCATTTT
CASSSRAGDQPQHF
>NA|TRBV5-6|TRBJ2-6|NA
TGTGCCAGCAGCTGGTTGGGGGCCAACGTCCTGACTTTC
CASSWLGANVLTF
>TRBD1|TRBV5-1|TRBJ1-1|NA
TGCGCCAGCAGCAGTTCCGGCCCCAGGGGGACTGAAGCTTTCTTT
CASSSSGPRGTEAFF
>NA|TRBV19|TRBJ1-5|few
TGTGCCAGTAGTACCACAGAGAATCAGCCCCAGCATTTT
CASSTTENQPQHF
>NA|TRBV28|TRBJ2-5|NA
TGTGCCAGCAGGCAGGGGCCGAGGGAGACCCAGTACTTC
CASRQGPRETQYF
>NA|TRBV2|TRBJ1-1|NA
TGTGCCAGCAGTAAATTGGGCACTGAAGCTTTCTTT
CASSKLGTEAFF
>NA|TRBV5-6|TRBJ2-7|NA
TGTGCCAGCAGAGGCCCTATGCCCCACGAGCAGTACTTC
CASRGPMPHEQYF
>NA|TRBV7-2|TRBJ2-1|NA
TGTGCCAGCAGCCCTAGGGGGGGTGGCGGTGGGGCCGACAATGAGCAGTTCTTC
CASSPRGGGGGADNEQFF
>NA|TRBV7-9|TRBJ1-6|NA
TGTGCCAGCAGCAAAATGGGGGCGGAAAATTCACCCCTCCACTTT
CASSKMGAENSPLHF
>NA|TRBV5-4|TRBJ2-5|NA
TGTGCCAGCAGCTTGGCTGGCAGGGTAGAGGAGACCCAGTACTTC
CASSLAGRVEETQYF
>NA|TRBV5-3|TRBJ1-6|medium-sized
TGTGCCAGAAGCCGCCCCGTGCGGGGAAGGGTCCACTTT
CARSRPVRGRVHF
>TRBD1|TRBV6-6|TRBJ1-5|NA
TGTGCCAGCAGTTACGGGGGACAGCAGAATCAGCCCCAGCATTTT
CASSYGGQQNQPQHF
>NA|TRBV29-1|TRBJ2-5|NA
TGCAGCGTTGAAGGGACAGGGAGGGGAGAAGAGACCCAGTACTTC
CSVEGTGRGEETQYF
>NA|TRBV5-1|TRBJ1-6|NA
TGCGCCAGCAGCTTGTCTATGTCGGGGGAGGCCCTCCACTTT
CASSLSMSGEALHF
>TRBD2|TRBV4-1|TRBJ2-7|NA
TGCGCCAGCAGCCCCGTCCGGGCGAGCGGGGGGGCTTCCTACGAGCAGTACTTC
CASSPVRASGGASYEQYF
>TRBD2|TRBV9|TRBJ2-2|once
TGTGCCAGCAGCCCCCGGACTAGCGGGAACACCGGGGAGCTGTTTTTT
CASSPRTSGNTGELFF
>TRBD1|TRBV18|TRBJ2-7|NA
TGTGCCAGCTCACCCGTTTCCGACAGGGTCTACGAGCAGTACTTC
CASSPVSDRVYEQYF
>NA|TRBV5-1|TRBJ2-7|many
TGCGCCAGCAGCTTCCCAGAGGGCTCCTACGAGCAGTACTTC
CASSFPEGSYEQYF
>NA|TRBV7-3|TRBJ2-1|NA
TGTGCCAGCAGCTTAACGGCGGGTTCCTACAATGAGCAGTTCTTC
CASSLTAGSYNEQFF
>NA|TRBV5-1|TRBJ2-2|NA
TGCGCCAGCAGCGCTGACACCAACACCGGGGAGCTGTTTTTT
CASSADTNTGELFF
>NA|TRBV28|TRBJ2-7|once
TGTGCCAGCCACCAGCGTTCTCCCTACGAGCAGTACTTC
CASHQRSPYEQYF
>NA|TRBV7-9|TRBJ1-4|few
TGTGCCAGCAGCAACGACGATGAAAAACTGTTTTTT
CASSNDDEKLFF
>TRBD1|TRBV9|TRBJ1-2|NA
TGTGCCAGCAGCGTAGATAAGGGACAGGGGCCTCCCTATGGCTACACCTTC
CASSVDKGQGPPYGYTF
>NA|TRBV6-5|TRBJ1-4|NA
TGTGCCAGCAGTTACGGACAGACAGATAATGAAAAACTGTTTTTT
CASSYGQTDNEKLFF
>NA|TRBV30|TRBJ1-1|few
TGTGCCTGGAGTGTAAGACTCTTGATGAACACTGAAGCTTTCTTT
CAWSVRLLMNTEAFF
>NA|TRBV5-1|TRBJ2-7|NA
TGCGCCAGCAGTCAACTCGGACACGAGCAGTACTTC
CASSQLGHEQYF
>NA|TRBV6-6|TRBJ1-2|NA
TGTGCCAGCAGTTACTCTACCGGCGCTAACTATGGCTACACCTTC
CASSYSTGANYGYTF
>TRBD1|TRBV28|TRBJ1-2|NA
TGTGCCAGCAGTCCCCGAACCGGGACAGGGGGTCACATGAGGGGCTACACCTTC
CASSPRTGTGGHMRGYTF
>NA|TRBV5-1|TRBJ1-4|NA
TGCGCCAGCAGCTTGTTAGGAGGGGCGAATGAAAAACTGTTTTTT
CASSLLGGANEKLFF
>NA|TRBV6-5|TRBJ2-1|NA
TGTGCCAGCAGCCACCCTTCCTACAATGAGCAGTTCTTC
CASSHPSYNEQFF
>NA|TRBV28|TRBJ2-7|NA
TGTGCCAGCAGTTTTTTCTCCAGAGCCTACGAGCAGTACTTC
CASSFFSRAYEQYF
>NA|TRBV5-6|TRBJ1-2|NA
TGTGCCAGCAGCCGAATAACGGGGGAGGCCTATGGCTACACCTTC
CASSRITGEAYGYTF
>NA|TRBV19|TRBJ1-5|NA
TGTGCCAGTAGACAAACTGGGGGGGGCAATCAGCCCCAGCATTTT
CASRQTGGGNQPQHF
>NA|TRBV4-2|TRBJ1-2|NA
TGTGCCAGCAGCCAAGATACGAGGGAGTATGGCTACACCTTC
CASSQDTREYGYTF
>TRBD2|TRBV11-2|TRBJ2-3|NA
TGTGCCAGCAGCCCAACCTTGGGACTAGCGGGGGCAGATACGCAGTATTTT
CASSPTLGLAGADTQYF
>TRBD1|TRBV5-1|TRBJ1-2|NA
TGCGCCAGTCATTCGGGGACAGGGGGCTCTGGCTACACCTTC
CASHSGTGGSGYTF
>NA|TRBV30|TRBJ2-5|NA
TGTGCCTGGAGACCCCAACGGGTAGAGACCCAGTACTTC
CAWRPQRVETQYF
>NA|TRBV18|TRBJ2-5|NA
TGTGCCAGCTCACCAATCGGGGAGACCCAGTACTTC
CASSPIGETQYF
>NA|TRBV6-6|TRBJ1-1|NA
TGTGCCAGCAGCCAGACCGACGAGAACACTGAAGCTTTCTTT
CASSQTDENTEAFF
>TRBD1|TRBV7-9|TRBJ1-1|few
TGTGCCAGCAGCTCTACAGGGGGCAAGGGGAACACTGAAGCTTTCTTT
CASSSTGGKGNTEAFF
>TRBD2|TRBV18|TRBJ2-6|NA
TGTGCCAGCTCACCACCTGCGGGGGGCGCGAGTGGGGCCAACGTCCTGACTTTC
CASSPPAGGASGANVLTF
>NA|TRBV19|TRBJ1-4|NA
TGTGCCAGTAGACAGGGCAGTGAAAAACTGTTTTTT
CASRQGSEKLFF
>TRBD2|TRBV6-1|TRBJ2-7|NA
TGTGCCAGCAGCACCGGGACTAGCGGGAAAGCTGAGCAGTACTTC
CASSTGTSGKAEQYF
>NA|TRBV9|TRBJ1-3|NA
TGTGCCAGCAGCGTAGGAGGGGTCTCTGGAAACACCATATATTTT
CASSVGGVSGNTIYF